The rows below give T cell receptor beta chains drawn from one sample of a study of T-cell reconstitution after alpha-beta-depleted transplantation in children. TCRdb re-called the PCR reads with MiXCR, one entry per CDR3 protein. Of around 490,000 distinct CDR3 sequences in the sample, about an eighth were seen once. The specimen comprised PBMCs, mostly from graft donor cells, sampled 180 days after TCRalphabeta/CD19-depleted stem cell transplant. The receptors here all came from a female patient aged 2-10 years who had a stem cell transplant for aplastic anemia, so the T cells may come from the graft donor. Both conserved end residues are part of each CDR3. A D gene is named only where the DNA matches it firmly. Rows give clone size only sometimes, using once, few, many, or a class for an expanded clone.

D gene	J gene	V gene	clone size	CDR3 length	CDR3 DNA	CDR3 protein
.	TRBJ2-7	TRBV9	few	17	TGTGCCAGCAGCGTGGACCCCGGGGGAGGCAGCGCCTACGAGCAGTACTTC	CASSVDPGGGSAYEQYF
TRBD1	TRBJ1-1	TRBV20-1	many	13	TGCAGTGCTACACGGACAGGGAACACTGAAGCTTTCTTT	CSATRTGNTEAFF
TRBD2	TRBJ2-1	TRBV12-5	.	20	TGTGCTAGTGGCTCCCCGAGGCGGCTAGCGGGAGGGCCGACCTACAATGAGCAGTTCTTC	CASGSPRRLAGGPTYNEQFF
TRBD2	TRBJ2-3	TRBV6-1	few	17	TGTGCCAGCATGTGGCCTAGCGGGAGGCTAGAGGCAGATACGCAGTATTTT	CASMWPSGRLEADTQYF
TRBD1	TRBJ2-2	TRBV24-1	many	16	TGTGCCACCAGTGATCTCGGGACAGGGATGGACGGGGAGCTGTTTTTT	CATSDLGTGMDGELFF
.	TRBJ2-1	TRBV21-1	.	16	TGTGCCAGACCCCGGGGGACCGGGGGCTCCTACAATGAGCAGTTCTTC	CARPRGTGGSYNEQFF
.	TRBJ1-5	TRBV19	few	15	TGTGCCAGTAAGCCGACAGGTACTAGCAATCAGCCCCAGCATTTT	CASKPTGTSNQPQHF
.	TRBJ2-2	TRBV4-3	few	15	TGCGCCAGCACCCGCACTATGTCAGGGACCGGGGAGCTGTTTTTT	CASTRTMSGTGELFF
TRBD1	TRBJ1-5	TRBV20-1	.	15	TGCAGTGCTACTTTCACAGGGGTGAGGAGTCAGCCCCAGCATTTT	CSATFTGVRSQPQHF
.	TRBJ2-1	TRBV18	many	14	TGTGCCAGCTCACCACCGCTAGCGAACAATGAGCAGTTCTTC	CASSPPLANNEQFF
.	TRBJ1-1	TRBV28	few	11	TGTGCCAGCAGTTTCGGGGCTGAAGCTTTCTTT	CASSFGAEAFF
.	TRBJ2-6	TRBV5-5	few	14	TGTGCCAGCTACAGGACAGTTGGGGCCAACGTCCTGACTTTC	CASYRTVGANVLTF
.	TRBJ1-2	TRBV20-1	.	11	TGCAGTGCTTCAGGGTCAAGGGGCTACACCTTC	CSASGSRGYTF
.	TRBJ1-2	TRBV7-8	.	15	TGTGCCAGCAGCCTTATCCGGGGGCCATGGAATGGCTACACCTTC	CASSLIRGPWNGYTF
.	TRBJ2-6	TRBV12-3/TRBV12-4	few	14	TGTGCCAGCAGTTCCATGGCGGGGGCCAACGTCCTGACTTTC	CASSSMAGANVLTF
.	TRBJ1-2	TRBV20-1	few	12	TGCAGTGCTATCGGACACCTCTATGGCTACACCTTC	CSAIGHLYGYTF
.	TRBJ1-1	TRBV25-1	few	14	TGTGCCAGCAGTGATCAGGGGCTGAACACTGAAGCTTTCTTT	CASSDQGLNTEAFF
TRBD1	TRBJ1-5	TRBV9	few	15	TGTGCCAGCAGTGTGACAGGGAATAGCAATCAGCCCCAGCATTTT	CASSVTGNSNQPQHF
.	TRBJ1-6	TRBV12-3/TRBV12-4	few	13	TGTGCCAGCAGCCTTTATGACAGTTCACCCCTCCACTTT	CASSLYDSSPLHF
.	TRBJ1-1	TRBV14	.	16	TGTGCCAGCAGCCCCCTTGACAGTGACCCGGGTACTGAAGCTTTCTTT	CASSPLDSDPGTEAFF
TRBD2	TRBJ2-7	TRBV7-2	few	15	TGTGCCAGCAGCTTAGCGAGCGGGAGGGGTTACGAGCAGTACTTC	CASSLASGRGYEQYF
TRBD1	TRBJ2-3	TRBV20-1	.	16	TGCAGTGCCGCGCCGGGACAGGGGGTAGGAACAGATACGCAGTATTTT	CSAAPGQGVGTDTQYF
.	TRBJ2-7	TRBV6-5	.	15	TGTGCCAGCACTCAGCAGCTCGGAGGTGGGTACGAGCAGTACTTC	CASTQQLGGGYEQYF
TRBD1	TRBJ1-2	TRBV20-1	.	17	TGCAGTGCTAGAGATCCCTCCTCGAAAGGGGGCACCTATGGCTACACCTTC	CSARDPSSKGGTYGYTF
TRBD2	TRBJ2-1	TRBV24-1	.	16	TGTGCCACCAGTGACCGTACTAGCGGGAGTTGGAATGAGCAGTTCTTC	CATSDRTSGSWNEQFF
TRBD2	TRBJ2-3	TRBV7-2	.	15	TGTGCCAGCACCTTGGTGGGAGGGCCGGGTTATACGCAGTATTTT	CASTLVGGPGYTQYF
.	TRBJ2-1	TRBV5-1	few	15	TGCGCCAGCAGCTGGCGCCCTCTCGCCGGCGATGAGCAGTTCTTC	CASSWRPLAGDEQFF
TRBD2	TRBJ2-5	TRBV27	.	15	TGTGCCAGCAGTTTAACTAGCGGGATCCAAGAGACCCAGTACTTC	CASSLTSGIQETQYF
.	TRBJ2-4	TRBV30	few	11	TGTGCCTGGGGGGCCAAAAACATTCAGTACTTC	CAWGAKNIQYF
.	TRBJ2-7	TRBV29-1	many	13	TGCAGCGTTGAATTTGGGCTGGGCTACGAGCAGTACTTC	CSVEFGLGYEQYF
.	TRBJ2-6	TRBV7-9	few	14	TGTGCCAGCAGTTATAGGACAGGGGCCAACGTCCTGACTTTC	CASSYRTGANVLTF
TRBD2	TRBJ2-5	TRBV7-7	.	16	TGTGCCAGCAGCTCCCAAGGGCTAGCGGGAGGGGAGACCCAGTACTTC	CASSSQGLAGGETQYF
TRBD2	TRBJ2-1	TRBV5-1	.	16	TGCGCCAGCAGCTCCGCCGGACTAGCGGGAGTCAATGAGCAGTTCTTC	CASSSAGLAGVNEQFF